Sequencing of this T cell receptor beta chain was carried out in a study of T-cell reconstitution after alpha-beta-depleted transplantation in children. The CDR3 contains 13 residues. Germline V lookup: CDR1 DFQATT, CDR2 SNEGSKA (reference sequence). Trimming took off 5 bases at V and 3 bases at J, with 14 bases between the two ends. Unique molecular identifiers were built into the TCRbeta library. TCRdb called the PCR reads again in MiXCR, with one record for every CDR3 protein. The sample consists of about 400,000 distinct CDR3 sequences, roughly 20% of them appearing once. The source material was PBMCs from the stem cell graft donor, sampled from the stem cell graft. This chain links TRBV20-1 with TRBJ2-7; D gene unclear. The sequence was collected from a human donor who donated a stem cell graft to a child with acute myeloid leukemia. The CDR3: CSARRTSYYEQYF. DNA for the CDR3: TGCAGTGCTCGTAGGACCTCTTACTACGAGCAGTACTTC.